Below are 32 T cell receptor beta chains sequenced from a single sample in a study of blood T cell repertoires in COVID-19. TCRdb's copy holds only in-frame clones and misses some; the assay was immunoSEQ multiplex PCR. Here the sample spans more than 200,000 clones, approximately 90% being singletons. Sequenced input: peripheral blood. The receptor set was obtained from a man aged 25-45 years with COVID-19, enrolled during active disease.

The chain joins TRBV5-1 to TRBJ2-1; TRBD2 agrees at 8 bases. Germline V CDR1 and CDR2: SGHRS, YFSETQ. The V gene end was trimmed by 1 base and the J gene end by 5 bases; junction bases not matched to a gene: 8. This CDR3 region has 16 residues. CDR3 DNA sequence: TGCGCCAGCAGCTTGCAGTTAGCGGGAATCAACAATGAGCAGTTCTTC. Translated: CASSLQLAGINNEQFF.

This rearrangement joins TRBV19 to TRBJ2-2; 9 bases are shared with TRBD1. From germline, CDR1 is LNHDA and CDR2 SQIVND (reference sequence). The V segment lost 5 bases and the J segment 3 bases; nucleotides outside the gene matches: 4. This CDR3 region has 15 residues. CDR3 in amino acids: CASSARDRDTGELFF. CDR3 in DNA: TGTGCCAGTAGTGCCCGGGACAGGGACACCGGGGAGCTGTTTTTT. Full variable domain (remainder filled in from reference TRBV19 and TRBJ2-2): DGGITQSPKYLFRKEGQNVTLSCEQNLNHDAMYWYRQDPGQGLRLIYYSQIVNDFQKGDIAEGYSVSREKKESFPLTVTSAQKNPTAFYLCASSARDRDTGELFFGEGSRLTVL.

The chain recombines TRBV11-3 with TRBJ1-6; a possible D gene is TRBD1 (6 bases). V lost 1 base and J lost 12, with 7 bases in between. Germline V gene lookup returns CDR1 SGHNT and CDR2 YENEEA. CDR3 size: 12 residues. The CDR3 DNA is TGTGCCAGCAGCTTAGCCAGGGGACCCCTCCACTTT. Translation: CASSLARGPLHF.

The rearrangement links TRBV6-6 to TRBJ1-1; D is unclear. CDR1 MNHNY and CDR2 SVGAGI come from the germline V gene (reference sequence). This CDR3 is built from 16 residues. Deletions cut 7 bases from V and 1 base from J, with 19 bases between. CDR3 DNA sequence: TGTGCCAGCACCGTTCGCCGGCCGGGAGCGAACACTGAAGCTTTCTTT. Translation: CASTVRRPGANTEAFF.

The rearrangement uses TRBV19 and TRBJ1-1; 11 positions match TRBD1. CDR1 is LNHDA and CDR2 is SQIVND in the germline V gene (reference sequence). Losses at the gene ends were 6 bases for V and 7 bases for J; bases not matched to a gene: 1. The CDR3 length is 12 residues. CDR3 coding DNA: TGTGCCAGTAGGGGACAGGGGGTTGAAGCTTTCTTT. It specifies CASRGQGVEAFF.

This clone has more than one count but fewer than ten. The gene calls are TRBV18 and TRBJ1-2; the D gene is possibly TRBD1 (6 bases). The CDR3 consists of 13 residues. Germline CDR1 reads KGHSH; CDR2 reads LQKENI. Trimming stripped 2 bases from V and 6 bases from J, with 10 bases between. For the CDR3, the DNA is TGTGCCAGCTCACCAGTGGCAGGGGATGGCTACACCTTC. Amino acid sequence: CASSPVAGDGYTF.

V usage is TRBV7-3 and J usage is TRBJ1-2; 8 positions match TRBD1. This CDR3 spans 14 amino acids. V dropped 6 bases and J dropped 4; count of bases not matched to a gene: 7. Germline CDR1 is SGHTA and CDR2 is FQGTGA. The CDR3 DNA reads TGTGCCAGCAGTCCAGCCGGGACAGGCTATGGCTACACCTTC. As protein: CASSPAGTGYGYTF. Supplemented by reference TRBV7-3 and TRBJ1-2, the full variable domain reads GAGVSQTPSNKVTEKGKYVELRCDPISGHTALYWYRQSLGQGPEFLIYFQGTGAADDSGLPNDRFFAVRPEGSVSTLKIQRTERGDSAVYLCASSPAGTGYGYTFGSGTRLTVV.

This clone appeared a few times. The V call is TRBV21-1, the J call TRBJ2-5; TRBD2, as called in the table, went unchecked against the DNA. TRBV21-1 represents a pseudogene. The CDR3 length is 17 residues. CDR3 loop: CASSKRDWAGLRETQYF. In nucleotides, the CDR3 is TGTGCCAGCAGCAAAAGGGATTGGGCGGGATTGAGGGAGACCCAGTACTTC.

This clone has only one observation. The chain recombines TRBV24-1 with TRBJ1-2; 7 positions match TRBD1. The CDR3 consists of 14 residues. J lost 7 bases, V lost 2 bases, and 6 bases had no gene match. Germline V gene data show CDR1 as KGHDR and CDR2 as SFDVKD. In nucleotides, the CDR3 is TGTGCCACCAGTGATTCCGGGACAGTGAGTGGCTACACCTTC. It is translated as CATSDSGTVSGYTF.

The chain's CDR3 is CASSPVTVFSGNTIYF. CDR3 DNA sequence: TGTGCCAGCTCACCGGTGACAGTTTTCTCTGGAAACACCATATATTTT. V is TRBV18 and J is TRBJ1-3; TRBD1 might be the D (5 bases). V was shortened by 3 bases and J by 0 bases, with 12 bases between the two germline ends. Germline loops: CDR1 KGHSH, CDR2 LQKENI. The CDR3 is made up of 16 amino acids. Using reference TRBV18 and TRBJ1-3 for the parts outside the CDR3, the full variable domain is NAGVMQNPRHLVRRRGQEARLRCSPMKGHSHVYWYRQLPEEGLKFMVYLQKENIIDESGMPKERFSAEFPKEGPSILRIQQVVRGDSAAYFCASSPVTVFSGNTIYFGEGSWLTVV.

The gene calls are TRBV11-2 and TRBJ2-7; tentatively, D is TRBD1 (6 bases). V was cut by 1 base and J by 6 bases, with 7 bases left in between. CDR3 size: 12 residues. Germline loops: CDR1 SGHAT, CDR2 FQNNGV. The CDR3 spells CASSLAGVEQYF. The CDR3 nucleotides are TGTGCCAGCAGCTTAGCAGGGGTCGAGCAGTACTTC.

The chain has TRBV6-5 and TRBJ2-3, with 7 bases identical to TRBD1. Germline V gene sequence: CDR1 MNHEY, CDR2 SVGAGI. CDR3 length: 12 amino acids. V gave up 8 bases and J gave up 5 bases; unmatched junction bases: 4. The CDR3 reads CASRQGGDTQYF. The CDR3 nucleotides read TGTGCCAGCCGACAGGGTGGAGATACGCAGTATTTT.

V gene TRBV5-1 combines with J gene TRBJ1-4; the D is unclear. The germline V gene has CDR1 SGHRS and CDR2 YFSETQ. The CDR3 is 17 amino acids. V gave up 0 bases and J gave up 0 bases, with 12 bases separating them. In DNA, the CDR3 is TGCGCCAGCAGCTTGGAACCGCCCCGGGCAACTAATGAAAAACTGTTTTTT. Protein sequence: CASSLEPPRATNEKLFF.

The chain employs TRBV30 and TRBJ2-7; perhaps TRBD2 as D (6 bases). Germline V gene data show CDR1 as GTSNPN and CDR2 as SVGIG (reference sequence). Trimming took 8 bases from V and 5 from J, leaving 13 bases between them. This CDR3 spans 11 amino acids. The chain's CDR3 is CAPSGEHEQYF. In DNA, the CDR3 is TGTGCCCCGTCGGGGGAACACGAGCAGTACTTC.

Comment on this clone: One junction end does not reproduce the germline sequence, and a read error may be involved. V gene TRBV19 combines with J gene TRBJ2-1; 7 bases map to TRBD2. This CDR3 has 11 amino acids. CDR1 and CDR2 from the germline V gene are LNHDA and SQIVND (reference sequence). For the CDR3, the DNA is TGTGCCAGCCGGGACTACCATGAGCAGTTCTTC. It specifies CASRDYHEQFF.

The V gene is TRBV9, the J gene TRBJ2-3; 9 bases match TRBD2. With V trimmed by 4 bases and J by 8 bases, 8 bases remained unmatched. Germline V gene sequence: CDR1 SGDLS, CDR2 YYNGEE. CDR3 size: 14 residues. The CDR3 DNA sequence: TGTGCCAGCAGCCCCGAGACTAGCGGCCCTACGCAGTATTTT. It translates to CASSPETSGPTQYF.

This clone came up once. The V gene is TRBV6-5, the J gene TRBJ2-7; possibly TRBD2 for D (5 bases). Trimming pared 6 bases from V and 3 bases from J, leaving 15 bases between. This CDR3 is 14 amino acids long. The germline V gene encodes CDR1 MNHEY and CDR2 SVGAGI. The CDR3 DNA follows: TGTGCCAGCAGGCTACTGTACAGCGGCTACGAGCAGTACTTC. Amino acid sequence: CASRLLYSGYEQYF.

The chain combines TRBV4-3 with TRBJ1-5, with D possibly being TRBD1 (6 bases). V lost 1 base and J lost 0, with 7 bases in between. The CDR3 totals 15 residues. Per the germline V gene, CDR1 is LGHNA and CDR2 is YSLEER. CDR3 residues: CASSQGTDSNQPQHF. The CDR3 nucleotides are TGCGCCAGCAGCCAAGGGACAGATAGCAATCAGCCCCAGCATTTT.

The count of this clone is one. The rearrangement uses TRBV7-6 and TRBJ1-5, with TRBD1 matching over 9 bases. The V gene end was trimmed by 5 bases and the J gene end by 11 bases; junction bases not matched to a gene: 22. The length of the CDR3 is 18 residues. From germline, CDR1 is SGHVS and CDR2 FNYEAQ. CDR3 nucleotides: TGTGCCAGCAGCCGGGGGATTAACGTCCCGGGACAGGGTTGGTCCCAGCATTTT. It translates to CASSRGINVPGQGWSQHF.

This chain connects TRBV28 to TRBJ1-5; D is possibly TRBD1 (5 bases). V lost 3 bases and J 6 bases, leaving 18 bases between the germline ends. The CDR3 runs to 16 residues. Germline values: CDR1 MDHEN, CDR2 SYDVKM. CDR3 coding DNA: TGTGCCAGCAGTTTTTTTCGCCAGGGTGTTGCTCAGCCCCAGCATTTT. Translated: CASSFFRQGVAQPQHF.

CDR3 residues: CASSRDSAYEQYF. The CDR3 DNA is TGCGCCAGCAGCCGGGACTCCGCCTACGAGCAGTACTTC. The chain links TRBV5-1 to TRBJ2-7, with D possibly matching TRBD2 (6 bases). Trimming removed 4 bases at V and 2 bases at J, with 10 bases between. This CDR3 spans 13 amino acids. Germline CDR1 and CDR2: SGHRS and YFSETQ.

The chain is built from TRBV19 and TRBJ2-1; D uncertain. This CDR3 region has 16 residues. The germline V gene encodes CDR1 LNHDA and CDR2 SQIVND (reference sequence). V was shortened by 6 bases and J by 3 bases, with 18 bases between the two germline ends. CDR3 bases: TGTGCCAGTAGCCCCCTTACCGGGTCCCTCTACAATGAGCAGTTCTTC. Translation gives CASSPLTGSLYNEQFF.

The table lists this clone with a count of one. The rearrangement links TRBV5-4 to TRBJ2-1; tentative D call: TRBD1 (7 bases). CDR1 is SGHNT and CDR2 is YYREEE in the germline V gene (reference sequence). V lost 7 bases, J lost 5 bases, and 31 bases lay in between. This CDR3 region has 19 residues. Written as DNA, the CDR3 is TGTGCCAGCGGCCAGGGCGCGGAGGGGGCCGATAGGATAAACAATGAGCAGTTCTTC. Protein product: CASGQGAEGADRINNEQFF.

The V gene is TRBV7-8, the J gene TRBJ2-1, with 9 bases lining up with TRBD1. The CDR3 totals 16 residues. Germline CDR1 reads SGHVS; CDR2 reads FQNEAQ. The trim removed 2 bases at V and 7 bases at J, leaving 9 bases unmatched. This CDR3 is CASSLTGTGPGNEQFF. The CDR3 nucleotides read TGTGCCAGCAGCTTAACCGGGACAGGGCCTGGAAATGAGCAGTTCTTC.

The chain is built from TRBV21-1 and TRBJ2-2; the D call in the table, TRBD1, was not verified against the DNA. TRBV21-1 is marked as a pseudogene. This CDR3 spans 17 amino acids. The chain's CDR3 is CASSKSRTAANTGELFF. CDR3 sequence (DNA): TGTGCCAGCAGCAAATCCCGGACAGCCGCGAACACCGGGGAGCTGTTTTTT.

The rearrangement links TRBV4-3 to TRBJ2-5; 8 bases align to TRBD1. The CDR3 covers 15 residues. Germline loops: CDR1 LGHNA, CDR2 YSLEER. V shed 4 bases, J shed 1 base, and the junction held 5 bases outside the gene matches. As DNA, the CDR3 is TGCGCCAGCAGCCGGTCGACAGGGGTCCAAGAGACCCAGTACTTC. Its translation: CASSRSTGVQETQYF.

This sequence joins TRBV24-1 and TRBJ2-3, with 8 bases matching TRBD1. Losses at the gene ends were 0 bases for V and 2 bases for J; bases not matched to a gene: 6. CDR1 is KGHDR and CDR2 is SFDVKD in the germline V gene. The CDR3 has 17 residues. CDR3 region: CATSDLHSGGFTDTQYF. CDR3 in DNA: TGTGCCACCAGTGATTTGCACTCAGGGGGCTTCACAGATACGCAGTATTTT.

This clone was seen only once. The V and J genes are TRBV7-8 and TRBJ2-2; 10 bases fit TRBD2. The germline CDR1 and CDR2 sequences are SGHVS and FQNEAQ. This CDR3 is built from 15 residues. V trimming: 3 bases; J trimming: 5 bases; junction bases outside the gene matches: 3. The CDR3 region is CASSFLAGETGELFF. DNA for the CDR3: TGTGCCAGCAGCTTTCTAGCGGGAGAAACCGGGGAGCTGTTTTTT.

The genes are TRBV28 and TRBJ2-7; 10 positions match TRBD2. The CDR3 is 16 residues long. Germline lookup yields CDR1 MDHEN and CDR2 SYDVKM. Unmatched junction bases numbered 10, after V lost 5 bases and J lost 3 bases. The CDR3, as DNA: TGTGCCAGCAGTATCATCACTAGCGGGACCTACTACGAGCAGTACTTC. Translated: CASSIITSGTYYEQYF.

The rearrangement links TRBV2 to TRBJ1-2; 8 bases match TRBD1. The CDR3 consists of 14 residues. The ends lost 7 bases at V and 6 bases at J; junction bases unmatched: 10. The germline V gene has CDR1 SNHLY and CDR2 FYNNEI. The CDR3 coding sequence is TGTGCCAGCAATTTTTTTGGACAGGGCGATGGCTACACCTTC. Translation gives CASNFFGQGDGYTF.

J is TRBJ2-7 and V is TRBV28; D uncertain. Germline CDR1 reads MDHEN; CDR2 reads SYDVKM. The germline V and J ends were trimmed by 2 bases and 6 bases, with 14 bases remaining between them. There are 14 residues in the CDR3. Written as DNA, the CDR3 is TGTGCCAGCAGTTTAAGGCAGGTAGTTGGCGAGCAGTACTTC. Amino acid sequence: CASSLRQVVGEQYF. The full variable domain, with the rest looked up from reference TRBV28 and TRBJ2-7, is DVKVTQSSRYLVKRTGEKVFLECVQDMDHENMFWYRQDPGLGLRLIYFSYDVKMKEKGDIPEGYSVSREKKERFSLILESASTNQTSMYLCASSLRQVVGEQYFGPGTRLTVT.

This rearrangement joins TRBV19 to TRBJ2-3; TRBD1 matches at 9 bases. The V segment lost 5 bases and the J segment 3 bases; nucleotides outside the gene matches: 6. Per the germline V gene, CDR1 is LNHDA and CDR2 is SQIVND (reference sequence). The CDR3 has 15 amino acids. CDR3 loop: CASSPTGGRTDTQYF. The CDR3 region has the DNA TGTGCCAGTAGTCCGACAGGGGGGAGGACAGATACGCAGTATTTT. The full variable domain, rest sourced from reference TRBV19 and TRBJ2-3, is DGGITQSPKYLFRKEGQNVTLSCEQNLNHDAMYWYRQDPGQGLRLIYYSQIVNDFQKGDIAEGYSVSREKKESFPLTVTSAQKNPTAFYLCASSPTGGRTDTQYFGPGTRLTVL.